The clone carrying this T cell receptor (beta chain) was observed at least ten times. The antigen is not known. Germline values: CDR1 MGHRA, CDR2 YSYEKL. V was shortened by 3 bases and J by 0 bases, with 15 bases between the two germline ends. CDR3 length: 16 residues. Cells sorted as Tregs were CD4+, CD25+ and CD127-/low. Overall study results and limits: Tumor Treg TCRs overlapped most with tumor naive CD4+ cells. The TCR gene usage of tumor memory CD4+ T cells clustered together with blood and lymph node memory CD4+ cells and with lymph node naive CD4+ cells. Larger-cohort validation covered only one TCR beta V-J rearrangement.

Constant-region reverse primers amplified full-length variable regions, followed by semi-nested Nested Universal Primer A PCR. In TCRdb, the 5' RACE reads were re-called with MiXCR into one record per CDR3 protein. The sample holds 35,000 to 50,000 distinct CDR3 sequences, 20% to 25% seen once. The TCR originated in a female donor with breast cancer. Material: Tregs sorted from blood. The V call is TRBV4-1, the J call TRBJ2-7; D is uncertain. The CDR3 protein is CASSQHRTELSYEQYF. The CDR3 nucleotides read TGCGCCAGCAGCCAGCACCGGACCGAACTCTCCTACGAGCAGTACTTC.